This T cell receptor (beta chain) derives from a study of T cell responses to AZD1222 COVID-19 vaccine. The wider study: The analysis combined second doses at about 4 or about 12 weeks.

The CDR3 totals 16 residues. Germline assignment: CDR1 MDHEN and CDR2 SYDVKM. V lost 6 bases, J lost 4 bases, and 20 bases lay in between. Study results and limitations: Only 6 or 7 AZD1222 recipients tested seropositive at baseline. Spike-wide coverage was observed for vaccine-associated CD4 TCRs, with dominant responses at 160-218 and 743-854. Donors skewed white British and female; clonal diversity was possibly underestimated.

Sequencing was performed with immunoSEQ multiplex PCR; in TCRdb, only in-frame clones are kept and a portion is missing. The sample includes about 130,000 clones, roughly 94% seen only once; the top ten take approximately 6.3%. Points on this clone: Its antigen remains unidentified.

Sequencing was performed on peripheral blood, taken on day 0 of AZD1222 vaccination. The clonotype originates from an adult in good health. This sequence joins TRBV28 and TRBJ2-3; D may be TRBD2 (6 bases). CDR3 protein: CASSPWDLKRADTQYF. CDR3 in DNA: TGTGCCAGCAGCCCATGGGACTTAAAAAGGGCAGATACGCAGTATTTT.